This T cell receptor (beta chain) was sequenced during a study of cytomegalovirus exposure and HLA in healthy donors. A multiplex PCR was run with 60 Vbeta primers and 13 Jbeta primers. Clones were sequenced by immunoSEQ multiplex PCR, and TCRdb holds only the in-frame ones, with some missing. The repertoire holds about 130,000 clones, around nine tenths seen once, with 4% to 6.5% in the top ten. Overall study results and limits: Follow-up analysis seemed to connect common viral pathogens with several of the most significant clusters identified. Many donors shared some public TCRs, even though most TCR sequences were rare. Some V segments (TRBV6-2 and TRBV6-3 among them) were excluded as indistinguishable. Analysis was carried out at a later point, and it linked a missense DCLRE1C variant to TCR beta V- and J-gene trimming.

A remark on this clone: The target antigen is unknown.

Germline-derived CDR1 and CDR2 are SEHNR and FQNEAQ (reference sequence). The CDR3 runs to 14 residues. After removal of 4 bases from V and 6 bases from J, the junction contained 8 bases not matched to a gene. The sample comprised PBMCs. This sequence joins TRBV7-9 and TRBJ2-7; 8 bases are a match to TRBD1. The clonotype comes from a woman in her twenties or thirties in good health and CMV-seronegative. The CDR3, as DNA: TGTGCCAGCAGCTCGGACAGGGAAAACTCCGAGCAGTACTTC. This gives the protein CASSSDRENSEQYF.